Below, 29 T cell receptor beta chains from the same sample are listed, as sequenced in a study of blood T cell repertoires in COVID-19. Clones were read by immunoSEQ multiplex PCR, and TCRdb kept only the in-frame ones, dropping some. The data show 270,000 or so clones, about four fifths seen once. The specimen was peripheral blood. The receptors derive from a woman aged 18-29 years with acute or convalescent COVID-19.

The V gene is TRBV5-8, the J gene TRBJ2-1; TRBD2 might be the D (5 bases). The CDR3 contains 13 residues. Trimming shortened V by 0 bases and J by 9 bases, and 10 bases separated the two germline ends. The germline CDR1 and CDR2 sequences are SGHTS and YDEGEE. CDR3: CASSLGLAIEQFF. CDR3 in DNA: TGTGCCAGCAGCTTGGGGCTAGCTATTGAGCAGTTCTTC.

This chain's CDR3 is CASSAGLAGGSSYNEQFF. DNA of the CDR3: TGCGCCAGCAGCGCCGGACTAGCGGGAGGGAGCTCCTACAATGAGCAGTTCTTC. This rearrangement joins TRBV4-3 to TRBJ2-1; 15 bases fit TRBD2. Looked up from germline, CDR1 is LGHNA and CDR2 is YSLEER. This CDR3 contains 18 residues. V lost 5 bases and J lost 0; bases outside the gene matches: 5.

The rearrangement joins TRBV6-2 or TRBV6-3 to TRBJ2-7; 8 nucleotides agree with TRBD2. Looked up from germline, CDR1 is MNHEY and CDR2 is SVGEGT. V shed 6 bases, J shed 3 bases, and the junction held 10 bases outside the gene matches. There are 15 residues in the CDR3. The chain's CDR3 is CASSRLTSGGYEQYF. The CDR3 DNA follows: TGTGCCAGCAGCCGCCTAACTAGCGGTGGCTACGAGCAGTACTTC.

A few counts support this clone. The chain joins TRBV27 to TRBJ1-5, with a tentative D call TRBD1 (6 bases). The CDR3 loop spans 16 amino acids. Germline V gene lookup returns CDR1 MNHEY and CDR2 SMNVEV (reference sequence). V lost 1 base and J lost 6, with 16 bases in between. CDR3 in DNA: TGTGCCAGCAGTTTATATGGGGGGGCGGAAGGTCAGCCCCAGCATTTT. Protein: CASSLYGGAEGQPQHF.

V gene TRBV2 combines with J gene TRBJ2-3; D gene uncertain. The CDR3 runs 17 residues. Germline CDR1 reads SNHLY; CDR2 reads FYNNEI. Between the trimmed V and J ends, which lost 1 base and 3 bases, there was a span of 17 bases. Written as DNA, the CDR3 is TGTGCCAGCAGTGAAGATAGTAGCTTGCTCAGTACAGATACGCAGTATTTT. It specifies CASSEDSSLLSTDTQYF.

The J gene is TRBJ1-4, the V gene TRBV7-9; D perhaps matches TRBD1 (5 bases). The CDR3 is made up of 14 amino acids. Trimming removed 5 bases from V and 0 bases from J, with 7 bases in between. Germline V gene lookup returns CDR1 SEHNR and CDR2 FQNEAQ (reference sequence). The CDR3 sequence: CASSRDSTNEKLFF. The CDR3 DNA reads as TGTGCCAGCAGCCGGGACTCAACTAATGAAAAACTGTTTTTT.

This clone turned up a few times. CDR3 sequence (DNA): TGTGCCAGCAGCACCCTCCCCACTAGCGGGAGAGGGACCTACGAGCAGTACTTC. This gives the protein CASSTLPTSGRGTYEQYF. The chain combines TRBV14 with TRBJ2-7, with 11 bases that match TRBD2. This CDR3 is 18 amino acids long. With 5 bases clipped from V and 2 bases from J, the junction kept 14 bases outside the gene matches. The germline V gene encodes CDR1 SGHDN and CDR2 FVKESK. Complete variable domain (other parts from reference TRBV14 and TRBJ2-7): EAGVTQFPSHSVIEKGQTVTLRCDPISGHDNLYWYRRVMGKEIKFLLHFVKESKQDESGMPNNRFLAERTGGTYSTLKVQPAELEDSGVYFCASSTLPTSGRGTYEQYFGPGTRLTVT.

The gene calls are TRBV30 and TRBJ1-5, with TRBD1 identical over 9 bases. Germline trimming cut 0 bases from V and 4 bases from J; bases unmatched to any gene: 7. This CDR3 region has 16 residues. CDR1 is GTSNPN and CDR2 is SVGIG in the germline V gene (reference sequence). CDR3 bases: TGTGCCTGGAGTGTAGGGGGACAGGGTGAGAATCAGCCCCAGCATTTT. Its protein product is CAWSVGGQGENQPQHF.

The CDR3 coding sequence is TGTGCCAGTACCTCAAGGCCCAGGAGCACAGATACGCAGTATTTT. Its translation: CASTSRPRSTDTQYF. The chain links TRBV19 to TRBJ2-3; D gene uncertain. CDR1 and CDR2 (germline): LNHDA, SQIVND (reference sequence). The CDR3 spans 15 residues. Trimming pared 7 bases from V and 0 bases from J, leaving 14 bases between.

The DNA for the CDR3 is TGTGCCAGCAGTTACGGAATGACAGGGGTAGTTCAGCCCCAGCATTTT. Its protein is CASSYGMTGVVQPQHF. The chain uses TRBV6-5 and TRBJ1-5; TRBD1 matches at 8 bases. CDR3 length equals 16 residues. Trimming at V came to 2 bases and at J to 6 bases, leaving 9 bases not matched to a gene. Germline V gene sequence: CDR1 MNHEY, CDR2 SVGAGI.

The chain recombines TRBV6-5 with TRBJ2-1, with a weak D call TRBD2 (7 bases). CDR1 and CDR2 (germline): MNHEY, SVGAGI. CDR3 size: 14 residues. Trimming left V 8 bases short and J 9 bases short, with 20 bases between. The CDR3 DNA is TGTGCCAGCCGAGGGGGGGAATGGGTCGGTGAGCAGTTCTTC. Protein product: CASRGGEWVGEQFF.

This clone appeared a single time. This sequence joins TRBV19 and TRBJ2-7; TRBD1 might be the D (5 bases). The V gene's germline CDR1 is LNHDA and CDR2 SQIVND (reference sequence). Trimming shortened V by 3 bases and J by 3 bases, and 9 bases separated the two germline ends. The CDR3 is made up of 13 amino acids. CDR3 nucleotide sequence: TGTGCCAGTAGTATTTTCCAGGGCTACGAGCAGTACTTC. Residues: CASSIFQGYEQYF.

The genes are TRBV11-3 and TRBJ2-5; D is possibly TRBD2 (5 bases). CDR1 is SGHNT and CDR2 is YENEEA in the germline V gene. The V gene lost 1 base and the J gene lost 1 base, with 10 bases spanning the gap. The CDR3 is made up of 15 amino acids. The CDR3 protein is CASSLGGSVQETQYF. The CDR3 DNA reads TGTGCCAGCAGCTTAGGAGGTAGCGTCCAAGAGACCCAGTACTTC. Full variable domain (rest looked up from reference TRBV11-3 and TRBJ2-5): EAGVVQSPRYKIIEKKQPVAFWCNPISGHNTLYWYLQNLGQGPELLIRYENEEAVDDSQLPKDRFSAERLKGVDSTLKIQPAELGDSAVYLCASSLGGSVQETQYFGPGTRLLVL.

V is TRBV10-2 and J is TRBJ1-1; TRBD1 matches at 8 bases. Germline trimming cut 8 bases from V and 4 bases from J; bases unmatched to any gene: 0. CDR3 length: 11 residues. Germline CDR1 WSHSY, CDR2 SAAADI. CDR3 nucleotide sequence: TGCGCCAGCGGACAGGGCACTGAAGCTTTCTTT. The encoded protein is CASGQGTEAFF.

The chain employs TRBV5-1 and TRBJ2-1, with TRBD2 identical over 11 bases. Germline lookup yields CDR1 SGHRS and CDR2 YFSETQ. The CDR3 length is 15 residues. The J segment lost 3 bases and the V segment lost 2 bases, leaving 1 base of the junction unmatched. CDR3 nucleotide sequence: TGCGCCAGCAGCTTCACTAGCGGGGGCTACAATGAGCAGTTCTTC. Translated: CASSFTSGGYNEQFF.

V usage is TRBV7-9 and J usage is TRBJ2-3, with D possibly being TRBD2 (6 bases). The CDR3 has 16 residues. Germline CDR1 SEHNR, CDR2 FQNEAQ (reference sequence). With 2 bases removed from V and 5 bases from J, the gap between germline ends came to 17 bases. The CDR3 coding sequence is TGTGCCAGCAGCTTAAGTGCGGGAAGGGGAGGAGATACGCAGTATTTT. Its protein product is CASSLSAGRGGDTQYF. Full variable domain (outside the CDR3, taken from reference TRBV7-9 and TRBJ2-3): DTGVSQNPRHKITKRGQNVTFRCDPISEHNRLYWYRQTLGQGPEFLTYFQNEAQLEKSRLLSDRFSAERPKGSFSTLEIQRTEQGDSAMYLCASSLSAGRGGDTQYFGPGTRLTVL.

This chain uses TRBV19 with TRBJ1-2, with unresolved D. Trimming removed 5 bases from V and 8 bases from J, with 12 bases in between. The CDR3 covers 12 residues. Per germline, CDR1 LNHDA and CDR2 SQIVND (reference sequence). The CDR3 DNA reads as TGTGCCAGTAGTTCCCGACTATCGGGCTACACCTTC. It yields the protein CASSSRLSGYTF.

CDR3 DNA: TGTGCCAGCAGCTTACGCGGGTCCTACAATGAGCAGTTCTTC. Protein product: CASSLRGSYNEQFF. The J gene is TRBJ2-1, the V gene TRBV7-8; tentative D call: TRBD2 (5 bases). The V gene's germline CDR1 is SGHVS and CDR2 FQNEAQ. With 2 bases removed from V and 1 base from J, the gap between germline ends came to 6 bases. The CDR3 totals 14 residues.

The chain uses TRBV7-2 and TRBJ2-7; 10 bases agree with TRBD2. The CDR3 spans 15 residues. V gave up 5 bases and J gave up 7 bases; unmatched junction bases: 11. Germline CDR1 SGHTA, CDR2 FQGNSA. Written as DNA, the CDR3 is TGTGCCAGCAGCCCGCCTGGACTAGCGGTGGGTGAGCAGTACTTC. Protein product: CASSPPGLAVGEQYF.

The CDR3 DNA sequence: TGTGCCAGCGCGCGCGGGGGGAACAATGAGCAGTTCTTC. This encodes CASARGGNNEQFF. The V gene is TRBV6-6, the J gene TRBJ2-1; 8 nucleotides agree with TRBD2. CDR1 and CDR2 from the germline V gene are MNHNY and SVGAGI (reference sequence). The CDR3 has 13 residues. Germline trimming cut 8 bases from V and 5 bases from J; bases unmatched to any gene: 5.

CDR3 residues: CASSQGEGWGYEQYF. CDR3 nucleotide sequence: TGCGCCAGCAGCCAAGGAGAGGGTTGGGGCTACGAGCAGTACTTC. The rearrangement joins TRBV4-3 to TRBJ2-7; possibly TRBD2 for D (5 bases). V was pared by 1 base and J by 3 bases, with 13 bases between. The CDR3 runs 15 residues. Looked up from germline, CDR1 is LGHNA and CDR2 is YSLEER.

V and J are TRBV28 and TRBJ1-6; D is perhaps TRBD1 (6 bases). The V end was cut by 7 bases, the J end by 14 bases, with 21 bases between. This CDR3 contains 14 residues. The germline V gene encodes CDR1 MDHEN and CDR2 SYDVKM. The CDR3 region has the DNA TGTGCCAGCAAGGGGGGGCAGGGCCAAGTAGCCCTCCACTTT. It codes for CASKGGQGQVALHF.

The V gene is TRBV30, the J gene TRBJ2-2, with 7 bases aligning to TRBD2. The CDR3 is 15 residues long. With V trimmed by 3 bases and J by 0 bases, 4 bases remained unmatched. CDR1 is GTSNPN, CDR2 SVGIG, per germline (reference sequence). CDR3 sequence reads: CAWSGGTTNTGELFF. CDR3 DNA sequence: TGTGCCTGGAGCGGGGGGACCACGAACACCGGGGAGCTGTTTTTT.

The CDR3: CASSHNVRVGYTF. In DNA, the CDR3 is TGTGCCAGCAGCCACAATGTGAGGGTAGGCTACACCTTC. The chain is built from TRBV14 and TRBJ1-2; the D is unclear. CDR1 is SGHDN and CDR2 is FVKESK in the germline V gene. CDR3 length equals 13 residues. V shed 3 bases and J shed 8 bases, with 13 bases lying between them.

This clone was observed once. Other DNA sequences from this sample encode an identical CDR3 as well. The rearrangement joins TRBV6-5 to TRBJ2-7; D ambiguous. Germline-derived CDR1 and CDR2 are MNHEY and SVGAGI. This CDR3 region has 15 residues. The V and J ends lost 0 bases and 0 bases respectively, with 9 bases between them. The CDR3 region is CASSYSGGSSYEQYF. The CDR3 DNA sequence: TGTGCCAGCAGTTACTCCGGCGGATCCTCCTACGAGCAGTACTTC.

J is TRBJ1-2 and V is TRBV18, with TRBD1 matching over 7 bases. This CDR3 comprises 17 residues. Germline lookup yields CDR1 KGHSH and CDR2 LQKENI. Trimming took 4 bases from V and 3 from J; bases not matched to a gene: 14. The CDR3 sequence: CASSLLDSGTAHYGYTF. The CDR3 DNA follows: TGTGCCAGCTCACTACTGGACTCCGGGACAGCCCACTATGGCTACACCTTC.

Only one count was recorded for this clone. The J gene is TRBJ2-7, the V gene TRBV7-3; tentatively, D is TRBD2 (6 bases). The CDR3 totals 15 residues. The ends were cut back, 3 bases at V and 3 bases at J, with 15 bases in the middle. The V gene's germline CDR1 is SGHTA and CDR2 FQGTGA. DNA of the CDR3: TGTGCCAGCAGCTTCTCCCTAGCGCCGATCTACGAGCAGTACTTC. This translates into CASSFSLAPIYEQYF.

The chain uses TRBV28 and TRBJ1-5; maybe TRBD1 (5 bases). Germline lookup yields CDR1 MDHEN and CDR2 SYDVKM. The V and J ends lost 6 bases and 9 bases respectively, with 24 bases between them. The CDR3 loop spans 16 amino acids. The CDR3 loop reads CASSQSPSGGGAPQHF. The CDR3 DNA is TGTGCCAGCAGCCAGAGCCCCTCGGGGGGTGGAGCGCCCCAGCATTTT.

The genes are TRBV19 and TRBJ1-6, with 9 bases matching TRBD1. The CDR3 spans 14 residues. Germline V gene sequence: CDR1 LNHDA, CDR2 SQIVND (reference sequence). V lost 8 bases, J lost 7 bases, and 6 bases stayed unmatched. CDR3 loop: CASSLQGANSPLHF. The CDR3 nucleotides are TGTGCCAGTTCACTACAGGGGGCGAATTCACCCCTCCACTTT.